The rows below give T cell receptor beta chains drawn from one sample of a study of CD8 T cells in ankylosing spondylitis. Each CDR3 protein is one row after TCRdb ran MiXCR on the 5' RACE reads. The sample includes some 840,000 distinct CDR3 sequences, about 11% of them seen just once. The material sequenced was blood, either unsorted or a sorted T cell fraction (not recorded which). The receptors stem from a male donor with ankylosing spondylitis. Both conserved end residues are trimmed from each CDR3. The D gene is left open where the match is weak.

d_gene	v_gene	j_gene	CDR3aa
.	TRBV5-5	TRBJ2-7	ASSLAIREKNEQY
.	TRBV29-1	TRBJ1-2	SVNGQDMDYGYT
.	TRBV6-1	TRBJ1-1	ASSTIQGRGTEAF
TRBD2	TRBV7-2	TRBJ2-1	ASSLRTSGHNEQF
TRBD2	TRBV7-7	TRBJ2-1	ASSLVMTSDYNEQF
.	TRBV20-1	TRBJ1-1	SASFGGAASEAF
TRBD1	TRBV10-2	TRBJ1-6	ASSTGAEGELH
.	TRBV20-1	TRBJ2-7	SAPPSHEQY
.	TRBV5-1	TRBJ2-7	ASSLDGSNSYEQY
TRBD2	TRBV6-1	TRBJ2-2	ASTVQRGTTGELF
.	TRBV7-9	TRBJ1-1	ASSLPGQQRTVEAF
TRBD2	TRBV12-3/TRBV12-4	TRBJ2-1	ASLFAGLAAYNEQF